This T cell receptor beta chain was sequenced for a study of cytomegalovirus exposure and HLA in healthy donors. Across the whole study: Unique TCRs numbering about 85 million, obtained from HLA-typed donors, made up an early data release. Study outcomes and limitations: Later analysis identified a missense DCLRE1C variant that was linked to TCR beta V- and J-gene trimming.

Of note for this clone: Its matching antigen is unknown.

The PCR contained 60 Vbeta and 13 Jbeta primers. Sequencing was performed with immunoSEQ multiplex PCR; in TCRdb, only in-frame clones are kept and a portion is missing. This sample has 100,000 to 150,000 clones, with around 83% found just once. V was trimmed by 3 bases and J by 2 bases, leaving 11 bases between them. This CDR3 region has 14 residues. Per germline, CDR1 LNHDA and CDR2 SQIVND (reference sequence). The chain joins TRBV19 to TRBJ2-7, with D possibly matching TRBD2 (6 bases). The origin of this receptor is a girl aged 2-10 years in good health and CMV-seronegative. Sample: PBMCs. The DNA of the CDR3 is TGTGCCAGTAGTATTGTTCGGGGGACCTACGAGCAGTACTTC. It specifies CASSIVRGTYEQYF.